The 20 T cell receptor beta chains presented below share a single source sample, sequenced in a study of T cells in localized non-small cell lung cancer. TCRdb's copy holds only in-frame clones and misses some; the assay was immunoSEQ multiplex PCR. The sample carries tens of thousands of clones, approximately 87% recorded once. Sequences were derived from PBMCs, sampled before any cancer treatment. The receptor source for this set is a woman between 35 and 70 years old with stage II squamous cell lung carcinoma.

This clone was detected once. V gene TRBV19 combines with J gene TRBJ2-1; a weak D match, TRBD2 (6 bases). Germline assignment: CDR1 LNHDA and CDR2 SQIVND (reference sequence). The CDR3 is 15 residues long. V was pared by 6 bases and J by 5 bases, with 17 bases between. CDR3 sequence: CASRAYTGVDNEQFF. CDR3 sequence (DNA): TGTGCCAGTAGGGCCTACACGGGGGTAGACAATGAGCAGTTCTTC.

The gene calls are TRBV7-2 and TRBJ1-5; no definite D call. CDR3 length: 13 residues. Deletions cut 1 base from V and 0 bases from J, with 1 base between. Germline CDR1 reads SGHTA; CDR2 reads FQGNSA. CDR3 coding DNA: TGTGCCAGCAGCTTAGATAGCAATCAGCCCCAGCATTTT. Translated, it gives CASSLDSNQPQHF.

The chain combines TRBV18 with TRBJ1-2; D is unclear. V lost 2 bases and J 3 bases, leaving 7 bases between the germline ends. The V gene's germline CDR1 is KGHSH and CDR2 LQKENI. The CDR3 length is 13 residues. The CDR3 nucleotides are TGTGCCAGCTCACCAGAAAAGGACTATGGCTACACCTTC. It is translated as CASSPEKDYGYTF.

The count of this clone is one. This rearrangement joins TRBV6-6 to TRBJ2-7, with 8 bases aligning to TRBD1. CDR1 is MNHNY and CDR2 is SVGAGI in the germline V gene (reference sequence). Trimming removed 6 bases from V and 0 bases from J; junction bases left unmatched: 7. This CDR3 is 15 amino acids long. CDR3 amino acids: CASSPQGQGSYEQYF. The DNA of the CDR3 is TGTGCCAGCAGCCCCCAAGGACAGGGCTCCTACGAGCAGTACTTC.

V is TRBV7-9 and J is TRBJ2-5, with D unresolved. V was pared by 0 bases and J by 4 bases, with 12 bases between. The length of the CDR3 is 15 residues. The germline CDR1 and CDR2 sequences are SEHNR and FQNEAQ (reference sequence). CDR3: CASSLAFVSGETQYF. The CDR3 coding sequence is TGTGCCAGCAGCTTAGCGTTTGTCTCGGGAGAGACCCAGTACTTC.

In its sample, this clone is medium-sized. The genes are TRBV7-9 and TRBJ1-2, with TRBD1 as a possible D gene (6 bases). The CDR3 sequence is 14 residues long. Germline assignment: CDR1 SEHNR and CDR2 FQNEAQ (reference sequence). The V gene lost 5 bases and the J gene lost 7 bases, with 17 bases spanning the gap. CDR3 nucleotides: TGTGCCAGCAGCCCAACAGGGCTAGTAGGTGGCTACACCTTC. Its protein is CASSPTGLVGGYTF.

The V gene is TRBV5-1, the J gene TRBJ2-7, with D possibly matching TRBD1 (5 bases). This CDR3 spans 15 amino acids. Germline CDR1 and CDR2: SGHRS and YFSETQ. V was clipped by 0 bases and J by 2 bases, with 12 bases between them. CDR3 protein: CASSLVSGITYEQYF. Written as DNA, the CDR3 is TGCGCCAGCAGCTTGGTCTCAGGGATAACCTACGAGCAGTACTTC.

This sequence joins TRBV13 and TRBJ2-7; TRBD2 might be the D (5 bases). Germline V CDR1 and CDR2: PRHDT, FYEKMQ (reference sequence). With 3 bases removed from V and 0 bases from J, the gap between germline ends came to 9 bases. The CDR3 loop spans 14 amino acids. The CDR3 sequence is CASSLPRDSYEQYF. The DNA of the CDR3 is TGTGCCAGCAGCTTGCCTCGGGACTCCTACGAGCAGTACTTC.

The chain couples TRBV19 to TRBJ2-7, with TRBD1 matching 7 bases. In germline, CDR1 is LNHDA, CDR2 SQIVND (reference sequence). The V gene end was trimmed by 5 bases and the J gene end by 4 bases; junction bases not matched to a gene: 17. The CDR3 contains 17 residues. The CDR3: CASSDSRDRLGEYEQYF. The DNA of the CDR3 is TGTGCCAGTAGTGACTCCCGGGACAGACTTGGGGAATACGAGCAGTACTTC.

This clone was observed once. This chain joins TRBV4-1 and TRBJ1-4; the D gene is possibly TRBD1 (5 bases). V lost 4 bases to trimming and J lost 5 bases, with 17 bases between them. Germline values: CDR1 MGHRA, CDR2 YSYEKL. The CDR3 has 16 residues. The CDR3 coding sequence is TGCGCCAGCAGCCGCGGAAGCGGGGGGGAGAATGAAAAACTGTTTTTT. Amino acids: CASSRGSGGENEKLFF.

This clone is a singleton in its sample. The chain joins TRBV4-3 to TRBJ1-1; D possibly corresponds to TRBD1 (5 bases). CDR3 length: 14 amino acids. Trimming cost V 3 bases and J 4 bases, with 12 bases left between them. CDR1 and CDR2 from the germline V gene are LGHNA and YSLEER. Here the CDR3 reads CASSQAWGPTEAFF. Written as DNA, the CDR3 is TGCGCCAGCAGCCAGGCATGGGGCCCCACTGAAGCTTTCTTT.

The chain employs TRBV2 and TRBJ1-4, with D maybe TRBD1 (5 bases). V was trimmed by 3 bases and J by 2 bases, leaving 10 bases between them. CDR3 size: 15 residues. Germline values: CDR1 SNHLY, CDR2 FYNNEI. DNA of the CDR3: TGTGCCAGCAGTGAGGGAGGACATACTAATGAAAAACTGTTTTTT. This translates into CASSEGGHTNEKLFF.

Here the CDR3 reads CASSFTLAGLSYEQYF. The CDR3 DNA reads as TGTGCCAGCAGTTTCACCCTAGCGGGCCTCTCCTACGAGCAGTACTTC. The chain links TRBV28 to TRBJ2-7, with 8 bases lining up with TRBD2. J gave up 0 bases and V 3 bases, and 7 bases lay outside the gene matches. Germline CDR1 and CDR2: MDHEN and SYDVKM. This CDR3 contains 16 residues.

CDR3 region: CASSLNRNTEAFF. The CDR3 bases are TGCGCCAGCAGCTTGAATCGGAACACTGAAGCTTTCTTT. This sequence joins TRBV5-1 and TRBJ1-1, with no clear D. Germline CDR1 SGHRS, CDR2 YFSETQ. The CDR3 spans 13 residues. The V gene lost 1 base and the J gene lost 1 base, with 5 bases spanning the gap.

As DNA, the CDR3 is TGTGCCAGCAGCGCGGGACAGTACACAGATACGCAGTATTTT. Protein product: CASSAGQYTDTQYF. The genes are TRBV9 and TRBJ2-3; 7 bases are shared with TRBD1. Per germline, CDR1 SGDLS and CDR2 YYNGEE. V dropped 3 bases and J dropped 2; count of bases not matched to a gene: 3. This CDR3 has 14 amino acids.

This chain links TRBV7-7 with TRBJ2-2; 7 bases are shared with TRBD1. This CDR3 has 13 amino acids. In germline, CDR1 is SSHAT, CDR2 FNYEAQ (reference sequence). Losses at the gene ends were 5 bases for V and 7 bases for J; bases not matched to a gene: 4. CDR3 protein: CASSGQGVGELFF. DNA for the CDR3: TGTGCCAGCAGCGGCCAGGGGGTCGGGGAGCTGTTTTTT.

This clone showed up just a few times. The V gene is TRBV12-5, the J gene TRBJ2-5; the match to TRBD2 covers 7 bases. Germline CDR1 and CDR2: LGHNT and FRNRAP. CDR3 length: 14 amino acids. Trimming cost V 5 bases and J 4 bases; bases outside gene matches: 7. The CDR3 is CASGQGGGRETQYF. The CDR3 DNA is TGTGCTAGTGGTCAAGGTGGCGGGAGAGAGACCCAGTACTTC.

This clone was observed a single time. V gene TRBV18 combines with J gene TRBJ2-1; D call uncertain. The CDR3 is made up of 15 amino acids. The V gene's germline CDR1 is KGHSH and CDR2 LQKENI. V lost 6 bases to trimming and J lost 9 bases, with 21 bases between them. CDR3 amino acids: CASSQERVPLSEQFF. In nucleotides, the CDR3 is TGTGCCAGCTCTCAGGAGCGAGTCCCACTCAGTGAGCAGTTCTTC.

The DNA of the CDR3 is TGCAGTGCTAGTGGGGGGGCTGCTTTCTTT. It translates to CSASGGAAFF. The V gene is TRBV20-1, the J gene TRBJ1-1; possibly TRBD1 for D (6 bases). With 3 bases removed from V and 11 bases from J, the gap between germline ends came to 10 bases. Germline lookup yields CDR1 DFQATT and CDR2 SNEGSKA (reference sequence). CDR3 size: 10 residues.

The CDR3 sequence is CASSTRQAPYEQYF. The CDR3 DNA reads as TGTGCCAGCAGCACTCGACAGGCCCCCTACGAGCAGTACTTC. J is TRBJ2-7 and V is TRBV7-2; possibly TRBD1 for D (6 bases). Germline V gives CDR1 SGHTA, CDR2 FQGNSA. CDR3 length: 14 amino acids. With 5 bases removed from V and 2 bases from J, the gap between germline ends came to 13 bases.